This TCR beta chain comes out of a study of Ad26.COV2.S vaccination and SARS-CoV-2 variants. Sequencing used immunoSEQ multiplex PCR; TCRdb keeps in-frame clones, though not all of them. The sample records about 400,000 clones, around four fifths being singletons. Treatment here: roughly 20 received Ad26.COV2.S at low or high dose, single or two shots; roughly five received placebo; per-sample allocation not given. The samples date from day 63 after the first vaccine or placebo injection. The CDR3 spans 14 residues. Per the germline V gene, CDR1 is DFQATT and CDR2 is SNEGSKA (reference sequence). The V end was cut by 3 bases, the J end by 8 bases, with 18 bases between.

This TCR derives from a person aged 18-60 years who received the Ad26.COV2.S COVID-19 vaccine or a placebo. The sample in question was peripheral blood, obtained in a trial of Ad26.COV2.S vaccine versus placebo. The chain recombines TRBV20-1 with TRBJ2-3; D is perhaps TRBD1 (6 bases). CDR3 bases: TGCAGTGCTAGTGACAGGCTACTTGTTGGTACGCAGTATTTT. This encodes CSASDRLLVGTQYF.